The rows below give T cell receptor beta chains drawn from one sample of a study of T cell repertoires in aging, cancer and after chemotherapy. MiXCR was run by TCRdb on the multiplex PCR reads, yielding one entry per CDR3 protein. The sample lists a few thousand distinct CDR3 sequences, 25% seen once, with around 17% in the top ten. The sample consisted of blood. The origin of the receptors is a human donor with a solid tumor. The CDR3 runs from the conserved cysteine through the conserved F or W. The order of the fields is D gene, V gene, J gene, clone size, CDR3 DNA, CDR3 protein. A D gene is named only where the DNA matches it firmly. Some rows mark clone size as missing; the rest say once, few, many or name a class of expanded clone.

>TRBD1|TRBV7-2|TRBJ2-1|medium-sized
TGTGCCAGCAGCTTAGCGCCAGGGGGCACCTACAATGAGCAGTTCTTC
CASSLAPGGTYNEQFF
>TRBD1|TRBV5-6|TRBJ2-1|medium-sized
TGTGCCAGCAGAATCGGACAGGGGGCCTACAATGAGCAGTTCTTC
CASRIGQGAYNEQFF
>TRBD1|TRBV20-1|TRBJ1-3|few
TGCAGTGCGAAGTTCGGGACAGGGTCTGGAAACACCATATATTTT
CSAKFGTGSGNTIYF
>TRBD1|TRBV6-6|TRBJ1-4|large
TGTGCCAGCAGCCACAAAGGGGGCGGGGCAACTAATGAAAAACTGTTTTTT
CASSHKGGGATNEKLFF
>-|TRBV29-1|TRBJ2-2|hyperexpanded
TGCAGCGTTGATAGGGACGGCTCCACCGGGGAGCTGTTTTTT
CSVDRDGSTGELFF
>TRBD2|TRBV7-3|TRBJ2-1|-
TGTGCCAGCAGCTTCATGTCGGCGGGAGGGGAGCATGAGCAGTTCTTC
CASSFMSAGGEHEQFF
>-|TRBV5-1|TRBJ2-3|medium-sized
TGCGCCAGCAGCTGGCAGGGCACAGATACGCAGTATTTT
CASSWQGTDTQYF
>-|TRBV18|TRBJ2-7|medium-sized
TGTGCCAGCTCACTATCCGGGACTGGCGAATACGAGCAGTACTTC
CASSLSGTGEYEQYF
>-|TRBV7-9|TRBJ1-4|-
TGTGCCAGCAGGACCAACAGAGCAACTAATGAAAAACTGTTTTTT
CASRTNRATNEKLFF
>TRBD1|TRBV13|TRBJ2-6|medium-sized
TGTGCCAGCAGCCGGACAGGGGGCTCTGGGGCCAACGTCCTGACTTTC
CASSRTGGSGANVLTF
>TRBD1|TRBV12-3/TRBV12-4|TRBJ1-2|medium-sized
TGTGCCAGCACCGACAGGGCCTATGGCTACACCTTC
CASTDRAYGYTF
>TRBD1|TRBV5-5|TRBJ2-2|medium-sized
TGTGCCAGCAGCTTGTCCCCAGGGGGGAACACCGGGGAGCTGTTTTTT
CASSLSPGGNTGELFF
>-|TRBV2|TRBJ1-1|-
TGTGCCAGCAGTGAAGCGCTAAAGGGGGAAGCTTTCTTT
CASSEALKGEAFF
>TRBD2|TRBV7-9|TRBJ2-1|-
TGTGCCAGCAGCTCCACTAGCGGGAGAAATGAGCAGTTCTTC
CASSSTSGRNEQFF
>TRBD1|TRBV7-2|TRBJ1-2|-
TGTGCCAGCAGCCTGGGACAGGCTAGATATGGCTACACCTTC
CASSLGQARYGYTF
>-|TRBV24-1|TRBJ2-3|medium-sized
TGTGCCACCAGTGAGCGCACAGATACGCAGTATTTT
CATSERTDTQYF
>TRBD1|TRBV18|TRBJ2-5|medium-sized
TGTGCCAGCTCACTGACAGGGGGCGAAGAGACCCAGTACTTC
CASSLTGGEETQYF
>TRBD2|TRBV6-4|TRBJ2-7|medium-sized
TGTGCCACTTCTTGGACTAGCGGGGGATACGAGCAGTACTTC
CATSWTSGGYEQYF
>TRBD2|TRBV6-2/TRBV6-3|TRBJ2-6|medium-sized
TGTGCCAGCAGTCTTGCGGGAGGCTCTGGGGCCAACGTCCTGACTTTC
CASSLAGGSGANVLTF
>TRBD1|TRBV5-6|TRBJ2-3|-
TGTGCCAGCAGCTCGGGGAGGGACAGGGGGCGACTTGGGAGCACAGATACGCAGTATTTT
CASSSGRDRGRLGSTDTQYF
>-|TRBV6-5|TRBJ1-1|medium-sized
TGTGCCAGCAGTCGAGGGCAGGTATGGACTGAAGCTTTCTTT
CASSRGQVWTEAFF
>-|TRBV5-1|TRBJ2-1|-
TGCGCCAGCTTCCTGCAGGGGGGCCCCTACAATGAGCAGTTCTTC
CASFLQGGPYNEQFF
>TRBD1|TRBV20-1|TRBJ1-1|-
TGCAGTGCTAGAGAGACAGGGTTTACTGAAGCTTTCTTT
CSARETGFTEAFF
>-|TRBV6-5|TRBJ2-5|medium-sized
TGTGCCAGCAGTTACTCGACCAGGAGGACAATAGGCAGGGTATGGTGCGAGACCCAGTACTTC
CASSYSTRRTIGRVWCETQYF
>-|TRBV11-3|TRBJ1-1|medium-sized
TGTGCCAGCAGCTTGAGGGGGGGGACTGAAGCTTTCTTT
CASSLRGGTEAFF
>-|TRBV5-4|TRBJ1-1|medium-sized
TGTGCCAGCAGCCCGGGACCGTCGAACACTGAAGCTTTCTTT
CASSPGPSNTEAFF
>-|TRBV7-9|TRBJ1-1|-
TGTGCCAGCAGCTTAGGATCGGCGGGGGGAAACACTGAAGCTTTCTTT
CASSLGSAGGNTEAFF
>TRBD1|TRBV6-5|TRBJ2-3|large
TGTGCCAGCAGTCGCGGACAGGGAGGAGATACGCAGTATTTT
CASSRGQGGDTQYF
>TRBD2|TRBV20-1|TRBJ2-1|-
TGCAGTGCAACGATAGCGGGAGGAGGGGATGAGCAGTTCTTC
CSATIAGGGDEQFF
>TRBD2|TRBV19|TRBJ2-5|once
TGTGCCAGTAGTATAGATGGAGCTAGCGGGAGGGCCCGGGAGACCCAGTACTTC
CASSIDGASGRARETQYF
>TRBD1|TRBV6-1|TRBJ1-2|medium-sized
TGTGCCAGCAGTGAAGCGGGGCAGGGGGCATTGTATGGCTACACCTTC
CASSEAGQGALYGYTF
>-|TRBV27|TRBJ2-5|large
TGTGCCAGCAGTTTAATTGGGAGGGAGACCCAGTACTTC
CASSLIGRETQYF
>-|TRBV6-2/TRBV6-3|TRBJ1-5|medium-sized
TGTGCCAGCCGGACGGATAGCAATCAGCCCCAGCATTTT
CASRTDSNQPQHF
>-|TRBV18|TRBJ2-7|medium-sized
TGTGCCAGCTCACCACCGATGGGGGCCTCCTACGAGCAGTACTTC
CASSPPMGASYEQYF
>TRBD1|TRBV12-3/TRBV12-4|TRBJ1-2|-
TGTGCCAGCAGTCCCCTCGGACAGGGGGCGGACTATGGCTACACCTTC
CASSPLGQGADYGYTF
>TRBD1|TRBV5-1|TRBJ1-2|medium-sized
TGCGCCAGCAGCTTGGGGGACAGGCGAGGTGGCTACACCTTC
CASSLGDRRGGYTF
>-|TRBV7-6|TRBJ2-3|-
TGTGTTAGCAGCTTCATCCGATCCGCAGATACGCAGTATTTT
CVSSFIRSADTQYF
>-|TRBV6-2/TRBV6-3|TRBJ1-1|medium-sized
TGTGCCAGCAGTTACCTTGGACGGAACACTGAAGCTTTCTTT
CASSYLGRNTEAFF
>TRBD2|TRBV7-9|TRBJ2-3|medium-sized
TGTGCCAGCAGCGTAACGGGGGGGGGCACAGATACGCAGTATTTT
CASSVTGGGTDTQYF
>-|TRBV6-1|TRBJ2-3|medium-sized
TGTGCCAGCAGTGAACTAAAAGGGAATGGGGATACGCAGTATTTT
CASSELKGNGDTQYF
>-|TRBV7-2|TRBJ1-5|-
TGTGCCAGCAGCTTAGGGGTCCGTCAGCCCCAGCATTTT
CASSLGVRQPQHF
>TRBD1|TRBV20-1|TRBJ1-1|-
TGCCTAGCAGGGGGGGAGATGGGCACTGAAGCTTTCTTT
CLAGGEMGTEAFF
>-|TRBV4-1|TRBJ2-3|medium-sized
TGCGCCAGCAGCCCAGAGGGTGACCGGGATACGCAGTATTTT
CASSPEGDRDTQYF
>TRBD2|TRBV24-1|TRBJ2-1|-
TGTGCCACCAGTGATCGGACTAGCGGGAGTATTTACAATGAGCAGTTCTTC
CATSDRTSGSIYNEQFF
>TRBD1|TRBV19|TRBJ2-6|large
TGTGCCAGTAGAGCCGGGACAGGGTTCAGTTCTGGGGCCAACGTCCTGACTTTC
CASRAGTGFSSGANVLTF
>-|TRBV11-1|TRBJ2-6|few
TGTGCCAGCAGCTTAGTTGGCGGGTATCAGGGGGGGGCCAACGTCCTGACTTTC
CASSLVGGYQGGANVLTF
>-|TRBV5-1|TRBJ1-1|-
TGCGCCAGCAGCTTGGCTGCAGGGAAGGGCACTGAAGCTTTCTTT
CASSLAAGKGTEAFF
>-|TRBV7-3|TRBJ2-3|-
TGTGCCAGCAGTTACGGACCGTCCACAGATACGCAGTATTTT
CASSYGPSTDTQYF
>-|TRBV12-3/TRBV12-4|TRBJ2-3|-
TGTGCCAGCAGTTATCGGGGGGCGGGAGGCACAGATACGCAGTATTTT
CASSYRGAGGTDTQYF
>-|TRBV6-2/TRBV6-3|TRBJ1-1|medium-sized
TGTGCCAGCAGTTACTCGATGGCAGATGGAGCTTTCTTT
CASSYSMADGAFF
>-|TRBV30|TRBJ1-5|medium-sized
TGTGCCTGGAGTATTGGACGGATCTCTCATCAAAATCAGCCCCAGCATTTT
CAWSIGRISHQNQPQHF
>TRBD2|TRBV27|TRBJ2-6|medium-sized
TGTGCCAGCAGTTTACTCGGGGCTAGCGGGGGCTTTAGTGGGGCCAACGTCCTGACTTTC
CASSLLGASGGFSGANVLTF
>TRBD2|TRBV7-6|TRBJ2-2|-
TGTGCCAGCAGCTTACCGGGACTAGCGGGAAGGGAGCTGTTTTTT
CASSLPGLAGRELFF
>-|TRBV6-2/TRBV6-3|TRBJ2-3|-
TGTGCCAGCAGTTACTCGACAGGGACTAGCACAGATACGCAGTATTTT
CASSYSTGTSTDTQYF
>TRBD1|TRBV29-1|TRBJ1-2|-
TGCAGCGTTGAACAGGGGGGCTATGGCTACACCTTC
CSVEQGGYGYTF
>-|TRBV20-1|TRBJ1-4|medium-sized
TGCAGTGCTTCAGATACAGGGCGAGCAACTAATGAAAAACTGTTTTTT
CSASDTGRATNEKLFF
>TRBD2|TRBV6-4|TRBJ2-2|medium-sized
TGTGCCAGCAGTGAAGCGGGAGGCACCGGGGAGCTGTTTTTT
CASSEAGGTGELFF
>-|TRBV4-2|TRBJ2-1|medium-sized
TGTGCCAGCAGCCAAGTTCTTCACCTACGGGTAGGGGTCTACAATGAGCAGTTCTTC
CASSQVLHLRVGVYNEQFF
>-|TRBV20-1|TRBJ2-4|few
TGCAGTGCTAGAGATAGCGGTGGGGGAAACATTCAGTACTTC
CSARDSGGGNIQYF